The 15 T cell receptor beta chains below all came from one sample that was sequenced in a study of shared clonotypes between healthy human individuals. Naive CD8 cells comprised CD45RO-negative, CCR7-positively selected cells, excluding terminally differentiated effector memory CD45RA+ cells. TCRdb's copy holds only in-frame clones and misses some; the assay was immunoSEQ multiplex PCR. The table includes approximately 650,000 clones, around 95% detected once. Source material: naive CD8+ T cells sorted from blood. The receptor set was obtained from a woman aged 30 to 39 in good health.

The rearrangement uses TRBV5-1 and TRBJ2-7; D is unresolved. The CDR3 spans 15 residues. With 2 bases removed from V and 0 bases from J, the gap between germline ends came to 12 bases. The germline V gene encodes CDR1 SGHRS and CDR2 YFSETQ. The CDR3 reads CASSLADWSSYEQYF. DNA of the CDR3: TGCGCCAGCAGCTTAGCCGACTGGAGCTCCTACGAGCAGTACTTC.

The V and J genes are TRBV6-5 and TRBJ1-1; D perhaps matches TRBD1 (6 bases). CDR1 is MNHEY, CDR2 SVGAGI, per germline. Trimming shortened V by 6 bases and J by 3 bases, and 14 bases separated the two germline ends. The length of the CDR3 is 14 residues. The CDR3 DNA sequence: TGTGCCAGCAGACCCCCGGACAGCTACACTGAAGCTTTCTTT. Its protein is CASRPPDSYTEAFF.

J is TRBJ2-1 and V is TRBV14; a possible D gene is TRBD2 (6 bases). Germline CDR1 reads SGHDN; CDR2 reads FVKESK. The CDR3 is made up of 16 amino acids. The V end lost 0 bases, the J end lost 4 bases, and 13 bases lay between the germline ends. CDR3 DNA sequence: TGTGCCAGCAGCCAAGAAGTCGGGAGCGGTTACAATGAGCAGTTCTTC. Protein sequence: CASSQEVGSGYNEQFF. Looking up the rest from reference TRBV14 and TRBJ2-1 gives the full variable domain: EAGVTQFPSHSVIEKGQTVTLRCDPISGHDNLYWYRRVMGKEIKFLLHFVKESKQDESGMPNNRFLAERTGGTYSTLKVQPAELEDSGVYFCASSQEVGSGYNEQFFGPGTRLTVL.

This rearrangement joins TRBV4-2 to TRBJ2-7; 9 bases fit TRBD2. J gave up 5 bases and V 0 bases, and 14 bases lay outside the gene matches. The V gene's germline CDR1 is LGHNA and CDR2 YNFKEQ. The CDR3 is 18 residues long. The DNA of the CDR3 is TGTGCCAGCAGCCAAGAACGACTCCTTAGCGGGAGAGGTAACGAGCAGTACTTC. This encodes CASSQERLLSGRGNEQYF.

This rearrangement joins TRBV7-9 to TRBJ1-2; D gene ambiguous. The CDR3 has 14 residues. V was shortened by 5 bases and J by 8 bases, with 18 bases between the two germline ends. From germline, CDR1 is SEHNR and CDR2 FQNEAQ (reference sequence). The DNA for the CDR3 is TGTGCCAGCAGCCTACCGAATGAAGGGAACGGCTACACCTTC. Protein: CASSLPNEGNGYTF. The full variable domain, completed using reference TRBV7-9 and TRBJ1-2, is DTGVSQNPRHKITKRGQNVTFRCDPISEHNRLYWYRQTLGQGPEFLTYFQNEAQLEKSRLLSDRFSAERPKGSFSTLEIQRTEQGDSAMYLCASSLPNEGNGYTFGSGTRLTVV.

This chain connects TRBV15 to TRBJ2-5, with 9 positions matching TRBD1. Germline assignment: CDR1 LNHNV and CDR2 YYDKDF (reference sequence). The V segment lost 3 bases and the J segment 4 bases; nucleotides outside the gene matches: 6. The CDR3 spans 15 residues. This chain's CDR3 is CATSSPGQGSETQYF. The CDR3 coding sequence is TGTGCCACCAGCAGTCCTGGACAGGGGTCAGAGACCCAGTACTTC.

J is TRBJ2-7 and V is TRBV30; possibly TRBD2 for D (5 bases). Germline-derived CDR1 and CDR2 are GTSNPN and SVGIG (reference sequence). V was trimmed by 4 bases and J by 3 bases, leaving 13 bases between them. This CDR3 spans 13 amino acids. This CDR3 reads CAWTPSSHYEQYF. The CDR3 DNA reads TGTGCCTGGACCCCTAGCTCGCACTACGAGCAGTACTTC.

The table lists this clone with a count of one. The chain joins TRBV14 to TRBJ2-7; possibly TRBD2 for D (6 bases). Germline CDR1 SGHDN, CDR2 FVKESK. This CDR3 region has 16 residues. The ends were cut back, 4 bases at V and 0 bases at J, with 16 bases in the middle. DNA of the CDR3: TGTGCCAGCAGCCCGATGGGACTGACGCACTCCTACGAGCAGTACTTC. It translates to CASSPMGLTHSYEQYF.

This chain uses TRBV5-1 with TRBJ2-2; weak D call: TRBD2 (5 bases). Per the germline V gene, CDR1 is SGHRS and CDR2 is YFSETQ. The ends were cut back, 1 base at V and 6 bases at J, with 13 bases in the middle. The CDR3 consists of 15 residues. CDR3 in DNA: TGCGCCAGCAGCTTGCTTCGGGGTCCACCCGGGGAGCTGTTTTTT. It is translated as CASSLLRGPPGELFF.

V gene TRBV7-9 combines with J gene TRBJ2-1; no definite D call. With 7 bases removed from V and 7 bases from J, the gap between germline ends came to 8 bases. Germline V gene lookup returns CDR1 SEHNR and CDR2 FQNEAQ (reference sequence). There are 11 residues in the CDR3. The CDR3 loop is CASTSLNEQFF. Here the CDR3 DNA reads TGTGCCAGCACCTCCCTAAATGAGCAGTTCTTC.

The rearrangement uses TRBV27 and TRBJ2-7; 7 nucleotides match TRBD2. The germline V gene encodes CDR1 MNHEY and CDR2 SMNVEV (reference sequence). The CDR3 totals 16 residues. V lost 0 bases, J lost 3 bases, and 8 bases stayed unmatched. The CDR3 loop is CASSLSLADIYYEQYF. In DNA, the CDR3 is TGTGCCAGCAGTTTATCCCTAGCGGATATCTACTACGAGCAGTACTTC.

This clone showed up just once. The J gene is TRBJ2-5, the V gene TRBV27, with 10 bases matching TRBD1. Unmatched junction bases numbered 9, after V lost 0 bases and J lost 2 bases. This CDR3 contains 18 residues. The germline CDR1 and CDR2 sequences are MNHEY and SMNVEV (reference sequence). CDR3 in DNA: TGTGCCAGCAGTTTATCCTTTGGGGACAGGGGTTGGCAAGAGACCCAGTACTTC. This sequence encodes CASSLSFGDRGWQETQYF.

The genes are TRBV28 and TRBJ2-5; no definite D call. The CDR3 contains 13 residues. Germline CDR1 is MDHEN and CDR2 is SYDVKM. Trimming took 4 bases from V and 5 from J, leaving 11 bases between them. The CDR3 protein is CASSSMASETQYF. The CDR3 DNA is TGTGCCAGCAGTTCGATGGCGTCGGAGACCCAGTACTTC. Full variable domain (missing parts from reference TRBV28 and TRBJ2-5): DVKVTQSSRYLVKRTGEKVFLECVQDMDHENMFWYRQDPGLGLRLIYFSYDVKMKEKGDIPEGYSVSREKKERFSLILESASTNQTSMYLCASSSMASETQYFGPGTRLLVL.

The gene calls are TRBV29-1 and TRBJ2-7, with D possibly matching TRBD1 (5 bases). V gave up 5 bases and J gave up 6 bases, with 20 bases separating them. Looked up from germline, CDR1 is SQVTM and CDR2 is ANQGSEA. The CDR3 runs to 14 residues. DNA of the CDR3: TGCAGCGTTAGTAGTTCCAGGGTGTCGAGCGAGCAGTACTTC. It is translated as CSVSSSRVSSEQYF.

This clone was counted only a few times. J is TRBJ2-2 and V is TRBV7-8; tentatively, D is TRBD2 (7 bases). Germline V gene lookup returns CDR1 SGHVS and CDR2 FQNEAQ. Trimming took off 7 bases at V and 4 bases at J, with 13 bases between the two ends. This CDR3 has 14 amino acids. The CDR3 loop reads CASTQGGGTGELFF. The CDR3 coding sequence is TGTGCCAGCACCCAGGGAGGGGGCACCGGGGAGCTGTTTTTT.